These 20 T cell receptor beta chains share one sample of origin, sequenced in a study of OX40 agonist ivuxolimab in advanced cancers. The table came from immunoSEQ multiplex PCR; TCRdb's copy has only in-frame clones and leaves some out. The repertoire holds some 98,000 clones, with about four fifths as singletons. Sequencing was performed on CD4+ or CD8+ T cells sorted from blood, taken in a trial of the OX40 agonist ivuxolimab. Receptors originate from an adult with an advanced solid tumor such as melanoma, head and neck, liver or kidney cancer.

CDR3: CSAFLRADTQYF. In DNA form, the CDR3 reads TGCAGCGCTTTCCTACGGGCAGATACGCAGTATTTT. The chain links TRBV29-1 to TRBJ2-3; D remains ambiguous. Germline-derived CDR1 and CDR2 are SQVTM and ANQGSEA. The CDR3 has 12 amino acids. V lost 7 bases to trimming and J lost 4 bases, with 12 bases between them.

This rearrangement joins TRBV5-4 to TRBJ2-5; possibly TRBD1 for D (6 bases). CDR1 is SGHNT, CDR2 YYREEE, per germline (reference sequence). V dropped 4 bases and J dropped 5 bases, with 15 bases sitting between them. The CDR3 has 14 residues. CDR3 sequence: CASSPTGSRETQYF. For the CDR3, the DNA is TGTGCCAGCAGCCCTACAGGGTCGAGGGAGACCCAGTACTTC.

The genes are TRBV2 and TRBJ1-1; no reliable D call. The CDR3 loop spans 14 amino acids. V gave up 1 base and J gave up 0 bases, with 6 bases separating them. Germline V lookup: CDR1 SNHLY, CDR2 FYNNEI. As DNA, the CDR3 is TGTGCCAGCAGTGAAGTAGGGATGAACACTGAAGCTTTCTTT. It specifies CASSEVGMNTEAFF. Combining the CDR3 with reference TRBV2 and TRBJ1-1 gives the whole variable domain EPEVTQTPSHQVTQMGQEVILRCVPISNHLYFYWYRQILGQKVEFLVSFYNNEISEKSEIFDDQFSVERPDGSNFTLKIRSTKLEDSAMYFCASSEVGMNTEAFFGQGTRLTVV.

V is TRBV7-9 and J is TRBJ2-7; D not resolved. Trimming left V 1 base short and J 1 base short, with 5 bases between. This CDR3 comprises 13 residues. CDR1 is SEHNR, CDR2 FQNEAQ, per germline (reference sequence). The CDR3 DNA follows: TGTGCCAGCAGCTTAGACAGATCCTACGAGCAGTACTTC. It yields the protein CASSLDRSYEQYF.

This clone has just a few counts. The chain carries TRBV13 and TRBJ2-7; 7 nucleotides align to TRBD1. Germline V gene lookup returns CDR1 PRHDT and CDR2 FYEKMQ (reference sequence). Germline trimming cut 6 bases from V and 1 base from J; bases unmatched to any gene: 6. The CDR3 is 14 amino acids. CDR3 protein: CASRAPGGSYEQYF. Written as DNA, the CDR3 is TGTGCCAGCAGGGCCCCAGGGGGTTCCTACGAGCAGTACTTC. The variable domain in full, with the rest retrieved from reference TRBV13 and TRBJ2-7, is AAGVIQSPRHLIKEKRETATLKCYPIPRHDTVYWYQQGPGQDPQFLISFYEKMQSDKGSIPDRFSAQQFSDYHSELNMSSLELGDSALYFCASRAPGGSYEQYFGPGTRLTVT.

The rearrangement uses TRBV28 and TRBJ2-1, with TRBD2 matching over 10 bases. The CDR3 loop spans 16 amino acids. Germline V gene lookup returns CDR1 MDHEN and CDR2 SYDVKM. J gave up 9 bases and V 6 bases, and 14 bases lay outside the gene matches. CDR3 coding DNA: TGTGCCAGCAGCCTCCCGGCTAGCGGGAGCTATAGTGAGCAGTTCTTC. Its protein is CASSLPASGSYSEQFF.

The gene calls are TRBV6-6 and TRBJ2-1; 11 bases match TRBD1. After removal of 4 bases from V and 7 bases from J, the junction contained 6 bases not matched to a gene. The CDR3 contains 15 residues. Per germline, CDR1 MNHNY and CDR2 SVGAGI (reference sequence). The CDR3 DNA reads TGTGCCAGCAGTTCCTTGGACAGGGGGCTGAATGAGCAGTTCTTC. Translation gives CASSSLDRGLNEQFF.

In its sample, this clone was seen a few times. V gene TRBV10-1 combines with J gene TRBJ1-5; D not certain. The germline V gene has CDR1 WNHNN and CDR2 SYGVQD (reference sequence). Trimming shortened V by 4 bases and J by 2 bases, and 9 bases separated the two germline ends. This CDR3 spans 14 amino acids. The CDR3 DNA sequence: TGCGCCAGCAGTGCCGGAAGGGGCAATCAGCCCCAGCATTTT. It encodes CASSAGRGNQPQHF.

The CDR3 region is CASSPSGRQLEQFF. In DNA form, the CDR3 reads TGTGCCAGCAGCCCTAGCGGGAGACAGCTTGAGCAGTTCTTC. The chain links TRBV9 to TRBJ2-1, with 10 positions matching TRBD2. This CDR3 contains 14 residues. V lost 4 bases and J lost 9; bases outside the gene matches: 7. CDR1 is SGDLS, CDR2 YYNGEE, per germline.

V usage is TRBV9 and J usage is TRBJ1-1, with D unclear. The ends were cut back, 0 bases at V and 0 bases at J, with 9 bases in the middle. This CDR3 spans 15 amino acids. Germline loops: CDR1 SGDLS, CDR2 YYNGEE. The chain's CDR3 is CASSVGAVMNTEAFF. CDR3 nucleotide sequence: TGTGCCAGCAGCGTAGGGGCGGTAATGAACACTGAAGCTTTCTTT.

This clone showed up just a few times. This chain links TRBV7-7 with TRBJ2-5; TRBD1 matches at 9 bases. The CDR3 runs 16 residues. V lost 5 bases and J lost 9; bases outside the gene matches: 16. Germline-derived CDR1 and CDR2 are SSHAT and FNYEAQ (reference sequence). The CDR3 DNA reads as TGTGCCAGCAGCCTCAAACAGGGGGCGGTTGGCGGATCCCAGTACTTC. It encodes CASSLKQGAVGGSQYF.

This clone was recorded only once. The chain joins TRBV14 to TRBJ2-5, with 9 bases aligning to TRBD2. The CDR3 spans 15 residues. Germline trimming cut 4 bases from V and 0 bases from J; bases unmatched to any gene: 3. CDR1 SGHDN and CDR2 FVKESK come from the germline V gene. The CDR3 region is CASSLGLAHQETQYF. CDR3 sequence (DNA): TGTGCCAGCAGCCTGGGACTAGCCCACCAAGAGACCCAGTACTTC.

This rearrangement joins TRBV5-4 to TRBJ2-3; 10 nucleotides line up with TRBD2. This CDR3 has 15 amino acids. Looked up from germline, CDR1 is SGHNT and CDR2 is YYREEE (reference sequence). V gave up 4 bases and J gave up 1 base; unmatched junction bases: 3. CDR3 amino acids: CASSRTSGRTDTQYF. CDR3 sequence (DNA): TGTGCCAGCAGCCGGACTAGCGGACGCACAGATACGCAGTATTTT.

The chain joins TRBV5-1 to TRBJ1-1; D not certain. V was trimmed by 1 base and J by 0 bases, leaving 4 bases between them. The CDR3 consists of 13 residues. From germline, CDR1 is SGHRS and CDR2 YFSETQ. In nucleotides, the CDR3 is TGCGCCAGCAGCTTGACCATGAACACTGAAGCTTTCTTT. This translates into CASSLTMNTEAFF.

The V call is TRBV7-3, the J call TRBJ1-3, with 7 bases aligning to TRBD1. CDR3 length equals 15 residues. Germline CDR1 SGHTA, CDR2 FQGTGA. V shed 5 bases, J shed 0 bases, and the junction held 4 bases outside the gene matches. The CDR3, as DNA: TGTGCCAGCAGCCGGGACAGCCGCTCTGGAAACACCATATATTTT. It yields the protein CASSRDSRSGNTIYF.

The V and J genes are TRBV6-5 and TRBJ1-4; D is perhaps TRBD1 (5 bases). The germline V gene encodes CDR1 MNHEY and CDR2 SVGAGI. The V end lost 0 bases, the J end lost 0 bases, and 8 bases lay between the germline ends. The CDR3 spans 16 residues. The CDR3 DNA sequence: TGTGCCAGCAGTTACTCGGGACGTCCAACTAATGAAAAACTGTTTTTT. As protein: CASSYSGRPTNEKLFF.

The CDR3 region has the DNA TGTGCTAGTGGTTATCGCCGACAGGGAGGGATATACGAGCAGTACTTC. Translated, it gives CASGYRRQGGIYEQYF. The V gene is TRBV12-5, the J gene TRBJ2-7; D might be TRBD1 or TRBD2, each matching 7 bases. Germline lookup yields CDR1 LGHNT and CDR2 FRNRAP. The CDR3 loop spans 16 amino acids. Trimming removed 4 bases at V and 4 bases at J, with 20 bases between.

The sample holds a few counts of this clone. DNA of the CDR3: TGTGCCAGCATTCTAAACCCCAGGGTCCCTACGCAGTATTTT. Translating it yields CASILNPRVPTQYF. V gene TRBV6-1 combines with J gene TRBJ2-3, with D perhaps TRBD1 (5 bases). Trimming cost V 7 bases and J 8 bases, with 19 bases left between them. Germline-derived CDR1 and CDR2 are MNHNS and SASEGT. The CDR3 spans 14 residues.

As for this clone: In the same sample, other DNA sequences code for this CDR3. The J gene is TRBJ2-5, the V gene TRBV11-2; the D is unclear. CDR1 and CDR2 (germline): SGHAT, FQNNGV. This CDR3 comprises 12 residues. V was pared by 0 bases and J by 5 bases, with 4 bases between. In DNA, the CDR3 is TGTGCCAGCAGCTTAGACAGGGAGACCCAGTACTTC. The encoded protein is CASSLDRETQYF.

The DNA of the CDR3 is TGCGCCAGCAGCCACTCGAAAATAATACAGAAGTACACAGATACGCAGTATTTT. It translates to CASSHSKIIQKYTDTQYF. The chain is built from TRBV4-1 and TRBJ2-3, with D unresolved. The V end was cut by 3 bases, the J end by 2 bases, with 21 bases between. The germline V gene encodes CDR1 MGHRA and CDR2 YSYEKL. CDR3 length: 18 amino acids.